The entry that follows covers one T cell receptor beta chain sequence. What antigen it recognizes has not been identified. No quality values exist for individual bases; no much larger clone is one base distant. This entry belongs to a study of blood T cell repertoires in COVID-19 (dated by TCRdb to 2019 to 2021). For context, the study as a whole: Samples covering the acute and convalescent phases of COVID-19 were provided by collaborators in the United States, Italy and Spain. The material from the prospective study consisted of cDNA or gDNA derived from T cells, B-cell-depleted T cells, or PBMCs. Deeply sampled blood TCRbeta repertoires from subjects exposed to, actively infected with, or recovered from COVID-19 were included in the dataset. The repertoires were released in a freely available public database intended as a resource for research on the immune response to SARS-CoV-2. Samples came from the ongoing ImmuneRACE study (first 160 participants) plus 1,254 subjects from 6 global collaborators. The sample metadata nearly always contained a de-identified subject ID, COVID-19 status, age in years and sex. Where available, HLA class I and class II types were taken from metadata supplied by the sample provider and were not determined by assay-based typing. Overall study outcomes, separate from this receptor: The amount of clinical and demographic metadata varied by source and participant and was provided uncurated.

In the prospective study, participants were roughly 18 to 95 years old, resided in about two dozen geographic areas of the United States, and were enrolled through a virtual design. In the prospective study, participants were assigned to cohorts based on the clinical history participants reported in a screening survey and a study questionnaire. For ImmuneRACE Cohort 3, a participant was defined as recovered based on two consecutive negative NP/OP PCR tests, clearance by a healthcare professional, or resolution of symptoms. Each participant in the prospective study had whole blood, serum and a nasopharyngeal or oropharyngeal swab collected by mobile phlebotomists. Prospective study participants could optionally give additional blood draws and questionnaires over an approximately two-month period. Before DNA extraction, prospective study blood samples were shipped either frozen or at room temperature.

After removal of 4 bases from V and 3 bases from J, the junction retains 9 bases not matched to a gene. The cysteine opens and the phenylalanine closes a CDR3 of 16 amino acids. The kept DNA is CDR3 alone, 48 bases in frame from the first base. CDR1 MGHRA and CDR2 YSYEKL are derived from the germline V gene. TCRbeta CDR3 regions were amplified from genomic DNA by means of the immunoSEQ Assay, a bias-controlled multiplex PCR. The paper's data handling went like this. Nucleated cell counts per sample were estimated from amplification of reference gene primers within the assay. To quantify the absolute abundance of each unique TCRbeta CDR3 rearrangement, sequence reads were collapsed and filtered. For each sample, productive Simpson clonality was calculated by taking the square root of Simpson's diversity index across productive rearrangements. As stored in TCRdb, this immuneACCESS dataset retains in-frame rearrangements with V and J assigned. A fraction of the clones does not appear; measured against another copy, unresolved V genes explain less than half of the discrepancy, and the remainder lacks a known reason. V, J and clone size reflect that table, while D and trimming were determined from the DNA. The sample includes about 130,000 clones, with roughly 90% observed a single time. Under 2.5% of the sample is in the top ten clones.

The origin of this receptor is a woman aged 50 to 60 who had recovered from COVID-19. Sequenced material: PBMCs or T cells enriched from blood (not recorded which). Recombination linked TRBV4-1 to TRBJ2-1; TRBD1 matches 7 bases in the middle. The CDR3 protein sequence reads: CASSPRGTDVYNEQFF. The sequenced DNA: TGCGCCAGCAGCCCTAGGGGGACAGACGTCTACAATGAGCAGTTCTTC.